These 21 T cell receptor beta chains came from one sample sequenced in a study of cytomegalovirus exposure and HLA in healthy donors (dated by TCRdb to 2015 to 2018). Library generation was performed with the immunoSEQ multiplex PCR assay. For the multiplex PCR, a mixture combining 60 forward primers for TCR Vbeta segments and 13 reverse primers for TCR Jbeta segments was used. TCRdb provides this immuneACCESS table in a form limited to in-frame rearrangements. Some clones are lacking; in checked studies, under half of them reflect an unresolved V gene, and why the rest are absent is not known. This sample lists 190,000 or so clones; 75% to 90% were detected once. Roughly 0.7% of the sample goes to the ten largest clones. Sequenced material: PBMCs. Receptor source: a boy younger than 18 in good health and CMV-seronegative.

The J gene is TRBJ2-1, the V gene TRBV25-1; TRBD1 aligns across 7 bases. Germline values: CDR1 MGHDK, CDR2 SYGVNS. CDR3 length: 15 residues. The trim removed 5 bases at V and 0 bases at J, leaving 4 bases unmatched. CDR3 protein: CASSWDSSSYNEQFF. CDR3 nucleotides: TGTGCCAGCAGTTGGGACAGCAGCTCCTACAATGAGCAGTTCTTC.

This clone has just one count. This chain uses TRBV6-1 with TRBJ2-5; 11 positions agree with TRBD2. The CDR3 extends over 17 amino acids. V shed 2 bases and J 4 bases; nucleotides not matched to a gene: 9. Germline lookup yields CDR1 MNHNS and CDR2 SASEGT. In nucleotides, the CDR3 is TGTGCCAGCAGTGAAACCCTTAGCGGGGGGGGCTTAGAGACCCAGTACTTC. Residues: CASSETLSGGGLETQYF.

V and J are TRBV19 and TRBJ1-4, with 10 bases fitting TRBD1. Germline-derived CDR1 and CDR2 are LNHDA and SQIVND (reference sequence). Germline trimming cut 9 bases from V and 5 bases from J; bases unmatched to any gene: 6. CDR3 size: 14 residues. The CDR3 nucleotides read TGTGCCAGCCGTACGACAGGGGGCAATGAAAAACTGTTTTTT. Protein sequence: CASRTTGGNEKLFF. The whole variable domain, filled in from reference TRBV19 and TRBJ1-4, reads DGGITQSPKYLFRKEGQNVTLSCEQNLNHDAMYWYRQDPGQGLRLIYYSQIVNDFQKGDIAEGYSVSREKKESFPLTVTSAQKNPTAFYLCASRTTGGNEKLFFGSGTQLSVL.

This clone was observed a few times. The CDR3 region has the DNA TGCGCCAGCAGCCAGGCTCTTGGGCAGGCGTTCTACGAGCAGTACTTC. It translates to CASSQALGQAFYEQYF. The rearrangement joins TRBV4-3 to TRBJ2-7; D is undetermined. CDR1 is LGHNA, CDR2 YSLEER, per germline. Trimming took 3 bases from V and 3 from J, leaving 18 bases between them. There are 16 residues in the CDR3.

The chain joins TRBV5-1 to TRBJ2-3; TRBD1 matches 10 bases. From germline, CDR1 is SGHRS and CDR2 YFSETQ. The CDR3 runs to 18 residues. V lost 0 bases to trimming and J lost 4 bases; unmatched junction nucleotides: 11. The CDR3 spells CASSLVNPGQGSADTQYF. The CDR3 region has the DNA TGCGCCAGCAGCTTGGTGAATCCGGGACAGGGGAGCGCAGATACGCAGTATTTT.

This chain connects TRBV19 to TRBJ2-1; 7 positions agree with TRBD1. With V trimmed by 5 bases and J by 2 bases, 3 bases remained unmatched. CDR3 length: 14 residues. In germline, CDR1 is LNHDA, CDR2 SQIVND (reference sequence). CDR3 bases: TGTGCCAGTAGTCTACAGGGGACCTACAATGAGCAGTTCTTC. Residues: CASSLQGTYNEQFF.

The CDR3 DNA follows: TGTGCCAGCAGCCCGGTTGACAGAAATAATCAGCCCCAGCATTTT. Translation gives CASSPVDRNNQPQHF. The rearrangement links TRBV5-5 to TRBJ1-5; TRBD1 is a possible D gene (5 bases). The V and J ends lost 4 bases and 4 bases respectively, with 15 bases between them. Germline lookup yields CDR1 SGHKS and CDR2 YYEKEE (reference sequence). The CDR3 is 15 residues long.

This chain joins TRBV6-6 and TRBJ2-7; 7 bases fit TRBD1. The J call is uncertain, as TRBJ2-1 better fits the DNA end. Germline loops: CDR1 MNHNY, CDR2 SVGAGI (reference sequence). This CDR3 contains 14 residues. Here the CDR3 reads CASKQGDSYNEQFF. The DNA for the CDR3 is TGTGCCAGCAAGCAGGGGGACTCCTACAATGAGCAGTTCTTC.

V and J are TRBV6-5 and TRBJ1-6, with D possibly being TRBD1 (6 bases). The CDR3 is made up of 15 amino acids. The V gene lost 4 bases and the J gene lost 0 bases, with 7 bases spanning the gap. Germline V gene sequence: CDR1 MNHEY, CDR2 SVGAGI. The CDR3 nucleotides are TGTGCCAGCAGTTGGACAGCCTCCTATAATTCACCCCTCCACTTT. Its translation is CASSWTASYNSPLHF.

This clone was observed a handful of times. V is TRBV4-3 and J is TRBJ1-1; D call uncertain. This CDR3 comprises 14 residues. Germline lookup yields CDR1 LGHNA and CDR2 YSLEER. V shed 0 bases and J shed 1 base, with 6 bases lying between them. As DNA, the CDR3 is TGCGCCAGCAGCCAAGATTCGGGGAACACTGAAGCTTTCTTT. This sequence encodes CASSQDSGNTEAFF.

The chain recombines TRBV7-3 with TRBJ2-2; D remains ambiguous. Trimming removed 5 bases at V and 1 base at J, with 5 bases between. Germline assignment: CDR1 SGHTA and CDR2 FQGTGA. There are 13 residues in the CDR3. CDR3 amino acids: CASSPLNTGELFF. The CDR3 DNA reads TGTGCCAGCAGCCCACTGAACACCGGGGAGCTGTTTTTT.

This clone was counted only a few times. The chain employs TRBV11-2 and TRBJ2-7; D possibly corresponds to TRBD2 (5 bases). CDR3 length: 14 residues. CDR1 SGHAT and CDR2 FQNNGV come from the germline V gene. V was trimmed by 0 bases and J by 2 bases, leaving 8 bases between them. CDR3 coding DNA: TGTGCCAGCAGCTTAGATCTACTAGCCTACGAGCAGTACTTC. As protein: CASSLDLLAYEQYF.

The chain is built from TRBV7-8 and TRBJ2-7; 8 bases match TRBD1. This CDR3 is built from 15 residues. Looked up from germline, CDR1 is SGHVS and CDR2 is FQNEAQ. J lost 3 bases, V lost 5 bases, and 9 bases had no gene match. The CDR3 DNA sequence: TGTGCCAGCAGCATCCGACAGGGGCCCATCTACGAGCAGTACTTC. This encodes CASSIRQGPIYEQYF.

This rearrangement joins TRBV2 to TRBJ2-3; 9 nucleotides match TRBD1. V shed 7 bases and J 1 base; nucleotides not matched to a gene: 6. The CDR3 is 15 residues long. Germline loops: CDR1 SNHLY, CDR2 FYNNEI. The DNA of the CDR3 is TGTGCCAGCACCCCGAGGGACAGGGGCACAGATACGCAGTATTTT. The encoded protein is CASTPRDRGTDTQYF.

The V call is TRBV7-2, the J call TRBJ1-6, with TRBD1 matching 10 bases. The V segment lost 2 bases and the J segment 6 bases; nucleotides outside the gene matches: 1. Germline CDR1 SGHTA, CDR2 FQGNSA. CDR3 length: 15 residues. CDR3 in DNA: TGTGCCAGCAGCTTATGGACAGGGGGTAATTCACCCCTCCACTTT. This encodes CASSLWTGGNSPLHF.

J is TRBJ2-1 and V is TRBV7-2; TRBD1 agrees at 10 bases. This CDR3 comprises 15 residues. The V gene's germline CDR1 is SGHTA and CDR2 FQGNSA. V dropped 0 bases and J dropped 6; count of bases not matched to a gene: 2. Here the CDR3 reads CASSLATGGINEQFF. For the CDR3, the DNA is TGTGCCAGCAGCTTAGCGACAGGGGGCATCAATGAGCAGTTCTTC.

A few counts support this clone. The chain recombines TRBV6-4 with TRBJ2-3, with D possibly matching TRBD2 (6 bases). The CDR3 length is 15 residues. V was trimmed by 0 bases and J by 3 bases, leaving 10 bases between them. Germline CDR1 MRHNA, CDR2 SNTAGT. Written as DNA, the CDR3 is TGTGCCAGCAGTGACTCGGGGGAGGTAACAGATACGCAGTATTTT. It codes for CASSDSGEVTDTQYF.

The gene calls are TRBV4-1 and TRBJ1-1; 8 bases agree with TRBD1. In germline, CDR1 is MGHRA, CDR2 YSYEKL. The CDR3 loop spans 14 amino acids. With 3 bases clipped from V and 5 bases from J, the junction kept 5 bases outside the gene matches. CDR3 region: CASSHVQGDTEAFF. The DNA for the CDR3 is TGCGCCAGCAGCCACGTACAGGGGGATACTGAAGCTTTCTTT.

The CDR3 DNA is TGTGCCAGTAAGGTTGGTAGCGGGAGCTCTGGGGCCAACGTCCTGACTTTC. It specifies CASKVGSGSSGANVLTF. This sequence joins TRBV19 and TRBJ2-6; the match to TRBD2 covers 9 bases. The CDR3 is 17 amino acids. Trimming cost V 7 bases and J 0 bases; bases outside gene matches: 7. Germline V gene data show CDR1 as LNHDA and CDR2 as SQIVND (reference sequence).

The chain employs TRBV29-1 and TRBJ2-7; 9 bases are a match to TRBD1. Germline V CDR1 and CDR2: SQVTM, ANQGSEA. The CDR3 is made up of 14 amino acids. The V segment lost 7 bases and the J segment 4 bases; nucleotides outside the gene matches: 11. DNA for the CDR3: TGCAGCGGGGGGCAGGGACAGGGCCTATACGAGCAGTACTTC. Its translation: CSGGQGQGLYEQYF.

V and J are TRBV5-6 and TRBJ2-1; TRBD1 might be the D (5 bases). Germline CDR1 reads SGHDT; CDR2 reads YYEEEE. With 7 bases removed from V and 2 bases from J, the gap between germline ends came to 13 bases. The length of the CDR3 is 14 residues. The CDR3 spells CASRYWGPYNEQFF. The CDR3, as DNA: TGTGCCAGCCGCTACTGGGGCCCCTACAATGAGCAGTTCTTC.